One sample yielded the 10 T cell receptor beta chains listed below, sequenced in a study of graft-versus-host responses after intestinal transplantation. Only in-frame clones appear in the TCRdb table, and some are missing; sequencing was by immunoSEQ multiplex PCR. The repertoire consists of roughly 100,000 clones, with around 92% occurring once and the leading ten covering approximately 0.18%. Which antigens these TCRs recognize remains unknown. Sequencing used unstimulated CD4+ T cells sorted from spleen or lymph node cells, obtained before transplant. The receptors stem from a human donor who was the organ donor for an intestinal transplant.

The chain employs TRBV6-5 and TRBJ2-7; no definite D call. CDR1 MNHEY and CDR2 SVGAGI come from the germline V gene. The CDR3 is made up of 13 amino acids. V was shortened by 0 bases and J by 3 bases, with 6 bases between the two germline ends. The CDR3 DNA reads TGTGCCAGCAGTTACTCCGCTAGCTACGAGCAGTACTTC. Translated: CASSYSASYEQYF.

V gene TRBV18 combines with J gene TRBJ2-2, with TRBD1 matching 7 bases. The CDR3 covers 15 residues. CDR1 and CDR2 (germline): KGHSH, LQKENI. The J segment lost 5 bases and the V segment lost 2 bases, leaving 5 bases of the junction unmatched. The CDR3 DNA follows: TGTGCCAGCTCACCAGACAGGGCGCGAACCGGGGAGCTGTTTTTT. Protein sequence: CASSPDRARTGELFF. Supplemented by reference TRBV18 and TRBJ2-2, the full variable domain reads NAGVMQNPRHLVRRRGQEARLRCSPMKGHSHVYWYRQLPEEGLKFMVYLQKENIIDESGMPKERFSAEFPKEGPSILRIQQVVRGDSAAYFCASSPDRARTGELFFGEGSRLTVL.

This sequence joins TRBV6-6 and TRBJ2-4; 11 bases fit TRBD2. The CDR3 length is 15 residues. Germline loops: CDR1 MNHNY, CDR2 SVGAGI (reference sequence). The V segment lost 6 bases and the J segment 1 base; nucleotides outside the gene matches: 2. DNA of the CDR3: TGTGCCAGCAGCCCTAGCGGGGGGGCCAAAAACATTCAGTACTTC. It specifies CASSPSGGAKNIQYF.

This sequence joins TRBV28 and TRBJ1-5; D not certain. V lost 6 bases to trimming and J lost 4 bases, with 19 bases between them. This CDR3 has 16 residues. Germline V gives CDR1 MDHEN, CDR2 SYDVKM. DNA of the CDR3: TGTGCCAGCAGAAGCTCCAATAAAAGATATAATCAGCCCCAGCATTTT. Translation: CASRSSNKRYNQPQHF.

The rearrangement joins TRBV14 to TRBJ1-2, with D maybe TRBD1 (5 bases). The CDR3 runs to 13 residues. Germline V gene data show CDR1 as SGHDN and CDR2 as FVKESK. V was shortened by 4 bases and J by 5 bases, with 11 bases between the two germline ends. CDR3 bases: TGTGCCAGCAGCCCGAACTCAGGGTATGGCTACACCTTC. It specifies CASSPNSGYGYTF.

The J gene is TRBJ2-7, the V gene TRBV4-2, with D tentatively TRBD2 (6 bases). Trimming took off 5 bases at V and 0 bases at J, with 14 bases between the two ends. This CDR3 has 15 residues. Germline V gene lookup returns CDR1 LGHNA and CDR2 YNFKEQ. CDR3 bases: TGTGCCAGCAGCGAAAGGGACTTTAGCTCCTACGAGCAGTACTTC. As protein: CASSERDFSSYEQYF.

The DNA for the CDR3 is TGTGCCAGCAGTGCCTGGACAGGAGGTGGCTACACCTTC. It encodes CASSAWTGGGYTF. The chain recombines TRBV27 with TRBJ1-2; the match to TRBD1 covers 7 bases. CDR1 MNHEY and CDR2 SMNVEV come from the germline V gene (reference sequence). The CDR3 spans 13 residues. J lost 7 bases, V lost 5 bases, and 7 bases had no gene match.

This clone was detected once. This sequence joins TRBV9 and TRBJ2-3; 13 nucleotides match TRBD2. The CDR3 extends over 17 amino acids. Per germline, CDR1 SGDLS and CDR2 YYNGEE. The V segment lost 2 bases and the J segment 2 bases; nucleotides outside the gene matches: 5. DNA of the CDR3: TGTGCCAGCAGCGTCTCGGGACTAGCGGGGACCACAGATACGCAGTATTTT. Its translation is CASSVSGLAGTTDTQYF.

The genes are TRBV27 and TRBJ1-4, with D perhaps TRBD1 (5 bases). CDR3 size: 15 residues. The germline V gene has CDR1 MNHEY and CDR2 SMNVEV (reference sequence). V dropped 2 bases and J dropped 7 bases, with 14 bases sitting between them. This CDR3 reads CASSLGVPGGEKLFF. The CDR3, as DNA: TGTGCCAGCAGTTTAGGGGTTCCCGGGGGTGAAAAACTGTTTTTT. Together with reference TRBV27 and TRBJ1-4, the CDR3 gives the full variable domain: EAQVTQNPRYLITVTGKKLTVTCSQNMNHEYMSWYRQDPGLGLRQIYYSMNVEVTDKGDVPEGYKVSRKEKRNFPLILESPSPNQTSLYFCASSLGVPGGEKLFFGSGTQLSVL.

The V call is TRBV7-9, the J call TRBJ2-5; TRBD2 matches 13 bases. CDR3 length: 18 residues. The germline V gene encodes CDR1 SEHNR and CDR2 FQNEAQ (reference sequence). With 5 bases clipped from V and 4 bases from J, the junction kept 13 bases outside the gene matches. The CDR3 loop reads CASSLVPTSGGAGETQYF. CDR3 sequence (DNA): TGTGCCAGCAGCCTCGTCCCCACTAGCGGGGGGGCCGGAGAGACCCAGTACTTC.